Each of the 28 T cell receptor beta chains below was sequenced from the same sample in a study of T cells in localized non-small cell lung cancer. Using immunoSEQ multiplex PCR, the repertoire was profiled, and TCRdb retains in-frame clones only, with some absent. The repertoire includes 20,000 to 30,000 clones, roughly 80% of them detected once, and about 4% sits in the top ten. The source was peripheral blood, collected before any cancer treatment. These receptors originate from a woman aged 35 to 75 with stage I lung adenocarcinoma.

This clone was counted a few times. This chain links TRBV5-1 with TRBJ2-5; TRBD1 aligns across 8 bases. CDR1 is SGHRS and CDR2 is YFSETQ in the germline V gene. The trim removed 0 bases at V and 1 base at J, leaving 2 bases unmatched. This CDR3 is built from 15 residues. CDR3 in amino acids: CASSLDDRGQETQYF. The CDR3 DNA follows: TGCGCCAGCAGCTTGGACGACAGGGGCCAAGAGACCCAGTACTTC.

This clone was counted once. This chain connects TRBV11-3 to TRBJ2-5; D possibly corresponds to TRBD2 (6 bases). The CDR3 has 15 amino acids. Germline V gene sequence: CDR1 SGHNT, CDR2 YENEEA. V was pared by 0 bases and J by 3 bases, with 11 bases between. This chain's CDR3 is CASSLDGRREETQYF. In nucleotides, the CDR3 is TGTGCCAGCAGCTTAGATGGACGGAGGGAAGAGACCCAGTACTTC.

This clone was seen a single time. The V gene is TRBV6-5, the J gene TRBJ1-2, with a weak D call TRBD1 (5 bases). V gave up 3 bases and J gave up 8 bases, with 16 bases separating them. There are 14 residues in the CDR3. Germline V gene data show CDR1 as MNHEY and CDR2 as SVGAGI. CDR3 loop: CASSYEAGGRGYTF. Here the CDR3 DNA reads TGTGCCAGCAGTTATGAGGCGGGGGGTCGAGGCTACACCTTC.

The rearrangement uses TRBV4-1 and TRBJ1-2, with 8 bases fitting TRBD1. The V gene's germline CDR1 is MGHRA and CDR2 YSYEKL. The CDR3 loop spans 18 amino acids. J was trimmed by 5 bases and V by 1 base; bases with no gene match: 15. This CDR3 reads CASSQGQGAPTTNYGYTF. CDR3 nucleotides: TGCGCCAGCAGCCAAGGGCAGGGGGCCCCCACGACCAATTATGGCTACACCTTC.

The chain combines TRBV28 with TRBJ2-7; D is undetermined. This CDR3 region has 15 residues. Trimming shortened V by 2 bases and J by 0 bases, and 11 bases separated the two germline ends. In germline, CDR1 is MDHEN, CDR2 SYDVKM. The CDR3 DNA is TGTGCCAGCAGTTTAACCGGGTCGTCCTCCTACGAGCAGTACTTC. Its translation: CASSLTGSSSYEQYF. The whole variable domain, filled in from reference TRBV28 and TRBJ2-7, reads DVKVTQSSRYLVKRTGEKVFLECVQDMDHENMFWYRQDPGLGLRLIYFSYDVKMKEKGDIPEGYSVSREKKERFSLILESASTNQTSMYLCASSLTGSSSYEQYFGPGTRLTVT.

The J gene is TRBJ2-7, the V gene TRBV28, with D unresolved. CDR1 is MDHEN and CDR2 is SYDVKM in the germline V gene. The V gene lost 8 bases and the J gene lost 4 bases, with 12 bases spanning the gap. The CDR3 is 12 amino acids. The CDR3 bases are TGTGCCAGCTGTCAGAAAGGGTACGAGCAGTACTTC. Encoded protein: CASCQKGYEQYF.

The table lists this clone with a few counts. The V and J genes are TRBV6-1 and TRBJ1-2, with TRBD1 matching 9 bases. The CDR3 sequence is 14 residues long. The ends lost 3 bases at V and 8 bases at J; junction bases unmatched: 7. Per germline, CDR1 MNHNS and CDR2 SASEGT. The CDR3 DNA sequence: TGTGCCAGCAGTGAGGGGCCAGGACAGGGGGGCTACACCTTC. This encodes CASSEGPGQGGYTF.

This rearrangement joins TRBV30 to TRBJ1-5, with TRBD1 matching over 8 bases. J was trimmed by 3 bases and V by 4 bases; bases with no gene match: 2. Germline CDR1 reads GTSNPN; CDR2 reads SVGIG (reference sequence). This CDR3 comprises 13 residues. The CDR3 here is CAWTGGVNQPQHF. In DNA form, the CDR3 reads TGTGCCTGGACAGGGGGCGTCAATCAGCCCCAGCATTTT.

Comment on this clone: Other DNA sequences in this specimen translate into the identical CDR3. This CDR3 is CASSLGQNTGELFF. In DNA, the CDR3 is TGCGCCAGCAGCTTGGGTCAGAACACCGGGGAGCTGTTTTTT. The chain couples TRBV5-1 to TRBJ2-2; D gene ambiguous. Germline CDR1 SGHRS, CDR2 YFSETQ. V lost 0 bases to trimming and J lost 1 base, with 4 bases between them. This CDR3 has 14 amino acids. The whole variable domain, filled in from reference TRBV5-1 and TRBJ2-2, reads KAGVTQTPRYLIKTRGQQVTLSCSPISGHRSVSWYQQTPGQGLQFLFEYFSETQRNKGNFPGRFSGRQFSNSRSEMNVSTLELGDSALYLCASSLGQNTGELFFGEGSRLTVL.

The V call is TRBV7-9, the J call TRBJ2-3, with D unresolved. The V and J ends lost 1 base and 6 bases respectively, with 5 bases between them. Germline V gene data show CDR1 as SEHNR and CDR2 as FQNEAQ (reference sequence). This CDR3 contains 12 residues. CDR3 coding DNA: TGTGCCAGCAGCTTAGAGTACGATACGCAGTATTTT. Residues: CASSLEYDTQYF.

The chain carries TRBV5-4 and TRBJ2-3; D tentatively reads TRBD1 or TRBD2 (5 bases each). The CDR3 length is 16 residues. The germline V gene has CDR1 SGHNT and CDR2 YYREEE (reference sequence). The germline V and J ends were trimmed by 1 base and 6 bases, with 18 bases remaining between them. CDR3 loop: CASSLLTTGGGDTQYF. For the CDR3, the DNA is TGTGCCAGCAGCTTGTTGACCACAGGAGGTGGGGATACGCAGTATTTT.

This chain joins TRBV6-1 and TRBJ2-7, with 7 bases aligning to TRBD1. CDR3 size: 15 residues. J was trimmed by 0 bases and V by 4 bases; bases with no gene match: 6. Germline V gene lookup returns CDR1 MNHNS and CDR2 SASEGT. This CDR3 reads CASSGRQGSSYEQYF. The CDR3 DNA reads TGTGCCAGCAGTGGACGACAGGGAAGCTCCTACGAGCAGTACTTC.

The rearrangement uses TRBV11-3 and TRBJ1-2; no definite D call. This CDR3 comprises 14 residues. With 2 bases removed from V and 4 bases from J, the gap between germline ends came to 11 bases. The V gene's germline CDR1 is SGHNT and CDR2 YENEEA. The CDR3 loop is CASSLMDRSYGYTF. The CDR3 DNA follows: TGTGCCAGCAGCTTAATGGATCGGAGCTATGGCTACACCTTC.

J is TRBJ1-5 and V is TRBV16, with no clear D. Germline V gene data show CDR1 as KGHSY and CDR2 as FQNENV. Trimming shortened V by 4 bases and J by 7 bases, and 20 bases separated the two germline ends. This CDR3 spans 16 amino acids. The CDR3 DNA is TGTGCCAGCAGCCCAAGCGTGGCGGTTGGGTTGCAGCCCCAGCATTTT. Amino acid sequence: CASSPSVAVGLQPQHF.

This rearrangement joins TRBV2 to TRBJ1-6; TRBD1 might be the D (5 bases). CDR1 is SNHLY, CDR2 FYNNEI, per germline. The ends were cut back, 1 base at V and 9 bases at J, with 13 bases in the middle. CDR3 length: 15 residues. The CDR3 DNA sequence: TGTGCCAGCAGTGAAGAGCAGGGTAGGGGTTCACCCCTCCACTTT. The encoded protein is CASSEEQGRGSPLHF. Complete variable domain (other parts from reference TRBV2 and TRBJ1-6): EPEVTQTPSHQVTQMGQEVILRCVPISNHLYFYWYRQILGQKVEFLVSFYNNEISEKSEIFDDQFSVERPDGSNFTLKIRSTKLEDSAMYFCASSEEQGRGSPLHFGNGTRLTVT.

This clone came up once. V usage is TRBV9 and J usage is TRBJ1-1, with D possibly being TRBD1 (6 bases). Per the germline V gene, CDR1 is SGDLS and CDR2 is YYNGEE. This CDR3 comprises 15 residues. Trimming cost V 3 bases and J 7 bases, with 19 bases left between them. CDR3 region: CASSAMPGWTDEAFF. In DNA form, the CDR3 reads TGTGCCAGCAGCGCAATGCCGGGTTGGACAGATGAAGCTTTCTTT.

The chain employs TRBV6-5 and TRBJ2-7, with 9 bases matching TRBD1. Looked up from germline, CDR1 is MNHEY and CDR2 is SVGAGI. The CDR3 spans 13 residues. V dropped 4 bases and J dropped 6; count of bases not matched to a gene: 4. CDR3 protein: CASSWGQGGEQYF. The CDR3 DNA reads TGTGCCAGCAGTTGGGGACAGGGAGGCGAGCAGTACTTC.

This rearrangement joins TRBV2 to TRBJ2-3; D is unclear. The CDR3 runs 14 residues. Germline V CDR1 and CDR2: SNHLY, FYNNEI. V lost 6 bases and J 2 bases, leaving 12 bases between the germline ends. The CDR3 loop reads CASREKGATDTQYF. CDR3 sequence (DNA): TGTGCCAGCAGGGAAAAGGGCGCCACAGATACGCAGTATTTT. The full variable domain, in which reference TRBV2 and TRBJ2-3 provide the parts outside the CDR3, is EPEVTQTPSHQVTQMGQEVILRCVPISNHLYFYWYRQILGQKVEFLVSFYNNEISEKSEIFDDQFSVERPDGSNFTLKIRSTKLEDSAMYFCASREKGATDTQYFGPGTRLTVL.

The rearrangement joins TRBV29-1 to TRBJ1-1, with D tentatively TRBD1 (5 bases). The V gene's germline CDR1 is SQVTM and CDR2 ANQGSEA. V was cut by 7 bases and J by 4 bases, with 16 bases left in between. This CDR3 is 13 amino acids long. The CDR3, as DNA: TGCAGCGCAAATCCCGGGGGAGCCACTGAAGCTTTCTTT. Translation: CSANPGGATEAFF.

J is TRBJ2-2 and V is TRBV27; TRBD1 matches at 7 bases. There are 17 residues in the CDR3. V dropped 4 bases and J dropped 1; count of bases not matched to a gene: 9. Germline V gene lookup returns CDR1 MNHEY and CDR2 SMNVEV (reference sequence). CDR3 DNA: TGTGCCAGCAGTTCTTTGCTAGGGGGCTGGAACACCGGGGAGCTGTTTTTT. This encodes CASSSLLGGWNTGELFF.

The chain links TRBV27 to TRBJ1-5, with TRBD1 as a possible D gene (6 bases). The germline CDR1 and CDR2 sequences are MNHEY and SMNVEV (reference sequence). The CDR3 extends over 16 amino acids. The V gene lost 3 bases and the J gene lost 7 bases, with 19 bases spanning the gap. CDR3 amino acids: CASSLRAGLGGQPQHF. For the CDR3, the DNA is TGTGCCAGCAGTTTGAGGGCAGGATTAGGGGGACAGCCCCAGCATTTT.

The V call is TRBV7-2, the J call TRBJ2-3; 8 bases are a match to TRBD1. The V gene end was trimmed by 5 bases and the J gene end by 6 bases; junction bases not matched to a gene: 7. The germline CDR1 and CDR2 sequences are SGHTA and FQGNSA. The CDR3 covers 14 residues. The CDR3 nucleotides are TGTGCCAGCAGCCAAGGAGGACAGGGTGATACGCAGTATTTT. Its translation: CASSQGGQGDTQYF.

This sequence joins TRBV6-6 and TRBJ1-6; no clear D gene. The CDR3 consists of 14 residues. Looked up from germline, CDR1 is MNHNY and CDR2 is SVGAGI (reference sequence). V lost 3 bases to trimming and J lost 3 bases, with 6 bases between them. CDR3 nucleotides: TGTGCCAGCAGTTATACAATCTATAATTCACCCCTCCACTTT. Its protein product is CASSYTIYNSPLHF.

In its sample, this clone was seen a few times. The V and J genes are TRBV19 and TRBJ1-6; TRBD1 aligns across 10 bases. The V segment lost 4 bases and the J segment 11 bases; nucleotides outside the gene matches: 5. Germline CDR1 is LNHDA and CDR2 is SQIVND (reference sequence). The CDR3 has 14 residues. This CDR3 is CASSTGTGETPLHF. CDR3 coding DNA: TGTGCCAGTAGTACCGGGACAGGGGAGACACCCCTCCACTTT.

This sequence joins TRBV5-5 and TRBJ2-7; D possibly uses TRBD1 or TRBD2 (5 bases each). The germline CDR1 and CDR2 sequences are SGHKS and YYEKEE (reference sequence). This CDR3 is 15 amino acids long. The V end was cut by 0 bases, the J end by 2 bases, with 12 bases between. The CDR3 DNA sequence: TGTGCCAGCAGCTTGGAAGAGGGGATGACCTACGAGCAGTACTTC. It encodes CASSLEEGMTYEQYF. The full variable domain, rest sourced from reference TRBV5-5 and TRBJ2-7, is DAGVTQSPTHLIKTRGQQVTLRCSPISGHKSVSWYQQVLGQGPQFIFQYYEKEERGRGNFPDRFSARQFPNYSSELNVNALLLGDSALYLCASSLEEGMTYEQYFGPGTRLTVT.

This sequence joins TRBV2 and TRBJ1-1; 8 bases line up with TRBD1. CDR1 SNHLY and CDR2 FYNNEI come from the germline V gene. V shed 10 bases and J 0 bases; nucleotides not matched to a gene: 4. This CDR3 is built from 13 residues. The CDR3 loop is CATKGQVNTEAFF. CDR3 bases: TGTGCCACCAAGGGACAGGTGAACACTGAAGCTTTCTTT.

The CDR3 is CASSPQQIRDSLSYEQYF. The CDR3 DNA follows: TGTGCCAGCTCACCGCAGCAAATACGCGACAGCCTGTCCTACGAGCAGTACTTC. The V gene is TRBV18, the J gene TRBJ2-7; a weak D match, TRBD1 (5 bases). The CDR3 is made up of 18 amino acids. Germline V gene lookup returns CDR1 KGHSH and CDR2 LQKENI. V was cut by 3 bases and J by 1 base, with 22 bases left in between.

The J gene is TRBJ1-1, the V gene TRBV10-3; TRBD1 aligns across 8 bases. Germline V CDR1 and CDR2: ENHRY, SYGVKD. The V gene end was trimmed by 4 bases and the J gene end by 4 bases; junction bases not matched to a gene: 14. This CDR3 comprises 17 residues. The CDR3 here is CAISGWGPGGAGTEAFF. Here the CDR3 DNA reads TGTGCCATCAGTGGGTGGGGCCCAGGGGGCGCGGGCACTGAAGCTTTCTTT.